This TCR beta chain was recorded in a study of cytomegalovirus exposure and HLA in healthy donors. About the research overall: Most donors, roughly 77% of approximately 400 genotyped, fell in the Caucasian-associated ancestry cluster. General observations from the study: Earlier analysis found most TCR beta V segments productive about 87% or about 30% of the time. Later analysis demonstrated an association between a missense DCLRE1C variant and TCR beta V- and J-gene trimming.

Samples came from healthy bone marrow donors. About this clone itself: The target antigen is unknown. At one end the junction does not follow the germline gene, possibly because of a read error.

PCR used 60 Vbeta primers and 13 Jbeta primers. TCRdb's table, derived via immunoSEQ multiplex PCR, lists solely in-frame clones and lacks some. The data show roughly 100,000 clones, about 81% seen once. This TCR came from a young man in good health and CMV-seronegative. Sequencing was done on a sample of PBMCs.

The CDR3 spells CAVRPGQINTIYF. The CDR3 DNA reads TGTGCCGTCAGACCGGGACAGATAAACACCATATATTTT. The chain employs TRBV10-3 and TRBJ1-3, with 7 bases aligning to TRBD1. Germline values: CDR1 ENHRY, CDR2 SYGVKD. The CDR3 is 13 residues long.